Sequencing of this TCR beta chain was carried out in a study of CD8 T cells in Susac syndrome. Random hexamers were used to reverse transcribe about 0.5 to 1 ug of RNA. TCRdb reprocessed the immunoSEQ multiplex PCR reads with MiXCR, giving one entry per CDR3 protein. The table includes around 200,000 distinct CDR3 sequences, about 95% detected once. V lost 0 bases, J lost 0 bases, and 9 bases lay in between. Germline V gene sequence: CDR1 SGHRS, CDR2 YFSETQ. This CDR3 is 15 amino acids long. V gene TRBV5-1 combines with J gene TRBJ1-2; D is uncertain. The clonotype was recovered from a human donor in good health. What was sequenced was CD4+ T cells from PBMCs. The CDR3 sequence: CASSLGLGPNYGYTF. CDR3 in DNA: TGCGCCAGCAGCTTGGGTCTGGGTCCTAACTATGGCTACACCTTC.